The clone carrying this T cell receptor beta chain has only a few counts. V shed 5 bases and J shed 4 bases, with 12 bases lying between them. Germline values: CDR1 MDHEN, CDR2 SYDVKM. The CDR3 covers 14 residues. The sample comes from a study of beta chain features in type 1 diabetes. Since all of the isolated RNA was reverse transcribed, expressed TCRB transcripts were what got sequenced. Sequenced by immunoSEQ multiplex PCR; TCRdb stores in-frame clones only, minus some. The repertoire has over 150,000 clones, about 13% of them found once; the top ten carry approximately 0.64%. The rearrangement uses TRBV28 and TRBJ1-5; TRBD1 is a possible D gene (5 bases). The sample comprised central memory CD4+ T cells from blood. The TCR sequence derives from a young woman in good health. The CDR3 coding sequence is TGTGCCAGCAGTCCCCGACAGCCTAATCAGCCCCAGCATTTT. Its translation is CASSPRQPNQPQHF.